Following are 6 T cell receptor beta chains from one sample sequenced in a study of cytomegalovirus exposure and HLA in healthy donors (dated by TCRdb to between 2016 and 2019). Receptors were amplified or captured by the immunoSEQ multiplex PCR assay. For the multiplex PCR, a mixture combining 60 forward primers for TCR Vbeta segments and 13 reverse primers for TCR Jbeta segments was used. The source is immuneACCESS, and TCRdb retained only in-frame sequences with V and J called. Part of the clones is not carried over; for the studies checked, unresolved V genes explain less than half of this, and the remainder is unexplained. This sample gives around 130,000 clones in total; over 6.5% of them show up just once. The top ten constitute approximately 6.4% of the sample. The sequencing sample was made of PBMCs. The receptors here all came from a woman in her thirties or forties in good health and CMV-seropositive.

This clone was detected a few times. The V and J genes are TRBV6-9 and TRBJ2-2; TRBD1 matches 7 bases. The V and J ends lost 3 bases and 0 bases, in that order; junction bases with no gene match: 4. Germline V gives CDR1 MNHGY, CDR2 SVAAGI. The CDR3 contains 16 residues. CDR3 amino acids: CASSYEQGANTGELFF. CDR3 nucleotide sequence: TGTGCCAGCAGTTACGAGCAGGGGGCGAACACCGGGGAGCTGTTTTTT.

V and J are TRBV9 and TRBJ1-3; D is uncertain. CDR1 is SGDLS and CDR2 is YYNGEE in the germline V gene. The V end was cut by 1 base, the J end by 0 bases, with 5 bases between. CDR3 size: 14 residues. The chain's CDR3 is CASSVSSSGNTIYF. For the CDR3, the DNA is TGTGCCAGCAGCGTATCCAGCTCTGGAAACACCATATATTTT.

This clone appeared a few times. The CDR3 coding sequence is TGCGCCAGCAGCTTGGGACAGCGGAACACCGGGGAGCTGTTTTTT. Protein: CASSLGQRNTGELFF. The chain joins TRBV5-1 to TRBJ2-2; D is perhaps TRBD1 (5 bases). Trimming stripped 0 bases from V and 1 base from J, with 7 bases between. Germline V gene sequence: CDR1 SGHRS, CDR2 YFSETQ. The CDR3 runs 15 residues.

This chain joins TRBV5-1 and TRBJ2-3; the D gene is possibly TRBD1 (5 bases). Germline assignment: CDR1 SGHRS and CDR2 YFSETQ. V was trimmed by 4 bases and J by 0 bases, leaving 15 bases between them. The CDR3 is made up of 16 amino acids. The CDR3 reads CASSGDSYPSTDTQYF. CDR3 nucleotide sequence: TGCGCCAGCAGCGGTGACAGTTACCCTAGCACAGATACGCAGTATTTT.

The chain recombines TRBV5-1 with TRBJ1-4, with 12 bases lining up with TRBD1. Looked up from germline, CDR1 is SGHRS and CDR2 is YFSETQ. Trimming cost V 1 base and J 5 bases; bases outside gene matches: 3. CDR3 length: 16 amino acids. The CDR3 DNA sequence: TGCGCCAGCAGCTTGTACGGGACAGGGGGCAATGAAAAACTGTTTTTT. Protein: CASSLYGTGGNEKLFF.

A few counts support this clone. The V call is TRBV30, the J call TRBJ1-1; 9 bases match TRBD1. The V segment lost 2 bases and the J segment 5 bases; nucleotides outside the gene matches: 3. CDR3 size: 13 residues. Germline lookup yields CDR1 GTSNPN and CDR2 SVGIG (reference sequence). CDR3 region: CAWSTDRGTEAFF. CDR3 DNA: TGTGCCTGGAGTACCGACAGGGGGACTGAAGCTTTCTTT.